This TCR beta chain comes out of a study of cytomegalovirus exposure and HLA in healthy donors. The data were produced by immunoSEQ multiplex PCR, yet TCRdb's version contains in-frame clones alone and is incomplete. This table holds under 250,000 clones, just over 90% found once. Germline CDR1 KGHSH, CDR2 LQKENI. Trimming took 6 bases from V and 5 from J, leaving 10 bases between them. This CDR3 comprises 13 residues. The sequencing input was PBMCs. The receptor's source is a woman aged 18 to 35 in good health and CMV-seronegative. The chain is built from TRBV18 and TRBJ1-4; D not resolved. DNA for the CDR3: TGTGCCAGCTCCTCGGGTTTAAATGAAAAACTGTTTTTT. Protein sequence: CASSSGLNEKLFF.